This T cell receptor (beta chain) appears in the sequencing data of a study of shared clonotypes between healthy human individuals. Study outcomes and limitations: Several donors shared around 5.2% of their naive CD4 clonotypes.

From CD4+ cells came CD45RA+ naive and CD45RA-negative memory subsets. The CDR3 is 13 amino acids. Germline V lookup: CDR1 MNHNY, CDR2 SVGAGI (reference sequence). Deletions cut 6 bases from V and 8 bases from J, with 14 bases between. To note about this clone: Its specificity is unknown.

Sequencing used immunoSEQ multiplex PCR; TCRdb keeps in-frame clones, though not all of them. In the table there are hundreds of thousands of clones, 72% of which are singletons. This chain connects TRBV6-6 to TRBJ2-1; no clear D. Sequencing was done on a sample of memory CD4+ T cells sorted from blood. Specified subset: CD45RA-negative fraction. This TCR derives from a woman younger than 45 in good health. The CDR3 loop is CASRETGNYEQFF. The CDR3 DNA reads TGTGCCAGCAGGGAGACTGGGAACTATGAGCAGTTCTTC.